These 29 T cell receptor beta chains came from one sample sequenced in a study of OX40 agonist ivuxolimab in advanced cancers. Assay: immunoSEQ multiplex PCR; the TCRdb copy retains only in-frame clones and omits some. The data hold about 59,000 clones, with more than 75% observed a single time. The sequences come from CD4+ or CD8+ T cells sorted from blood, collected in a trial of the OX40 agonist ivuxolimab. These receptors were collected from an adult with an advanced solid tumor such as melanoma, head and neck, liver or kidney cancer.

The chain couples TRBV7-9 to TRBJ1-3; D is ambiguous. This CDR3 has 14 amino acids. Germline V CDR1 and CDR2: SEHNR, FQNEAQ (reference sequence). V lost 5 bases and J lost 4, with 12 bases in between. CDR3 DNA: TGTGCCAGCAGCGACCCTCGCGAGGGAAACACCATATATTTT. Its translation is CASSDPREGNTIYF. Full variable domain (remainder filled in from reference TRBV7-9 and TRBJ1-3): DTGVSQNPRHKITKRGQNVTFRCDPISEHNRLYWYRQTLGQGPEFLTYFQNEAQLEKSRLLSDRFSAERPKGSFSTLEIQRTEQGDSAMYLCASSDPREGNTIYFGEGSWLTVV.

The V gene is TRBV7-9, the J gene TRBJ1-1; no reliable D call. Trimming stripped 5 bases from V and 1 base from J, with 14 bases between. Germline CDR1 and CDR2: SEHNR and FQNEAQ (reference sequence). The CDR3 extends over 15 amino acids. CDR3 in DNA: TGTGCCAGCAGCCCGATGTGGCGGGGGAACACTGAAGCTTTCTTT. Amino acid sequence: CASSPMWRGNTEAFF.

The gene calls are TRBV6-5 and TRBJ1-1; 9 positions agree with TRBD1. Germline trimming cut 6 bases from V and 4 bases from J; bases unmatched to any gene: 3. Per the germline V gene, CDR1 is MNHEY and CDR2 is SVGAGI. The CDR3 is 13 residues long. The CDR3 reads CASRRTGVTEAFF. The CDR3 bases are TGTGCCAGCAGAAGGACAGGGGTCACTGAAGCTTTCTTT.

A single count supports this clone. This chain links TRBV4-1 with TRBJ1-5; TRBD1 matches at 11 bases. In germline, CDR1 is MGHRA, CDR2 YSYEKL. The CDR3 has 15 amino acids. J was trimmed by 11 bases and V by 0 bases; bases with no gene match: 6. The CDR3 loop is CASSQDGQGALAQHF. CDR3 DNA: TGCGCCAGCAGCCAAGATGGACAGGGGGCTTTGGCCCAGCATTTT.

This rearrangement joins TRBV19 to TRBJ1-1, with D possibly matching TRBD1 (6 bases). CDR1 is LNHDA, CDR2 SQIVND, per germline (reference sequence). The length of the CDR3 is 15 residues. V was cut by 1 base and J by 5 bases, with 14 bases left in between. CDR3 region: CASSIGRTVWTEAFF. The CDR3 bases are TGTGCCAGTAGTATAGGGCGGACAGTTTGGACTGAAGCTTTCTTT.

The V gene is TRBV19, the J gene TRBJ2-1; TRBD1 aligns across 7 bases. V gave up 5 bases and J gave up 3 bases; unmatched junction bases: 10. There are 16 residues in the CDR3. Looked up from germline, CDR1 is LNHDA and CDR2 is SQIVND (reference sequence). CDR3 loop: CASSVLGDRLYNEQFF. The CDR3 DNA follows: TGTGCCAGTAGTGTCTTAGGGGACAGACTCTACAATGAGCAGTTCTTC.

The J gene is TRBJ1-4, the V gene TRBV5-1; D not resolved. With 5 bases removed from V and 7 bases from J, the gap between germline ends came to 12 bases. CDR1 and CDR2 from the germline V gene are SGHRS and YFSETQ. The CDR3 is 13 amino acids. CDR3 amino acids: CASRPTEGEKLFF. The CDR3 bases are TGCGCCAGCAGACCAACCGAGGGTGAAAAACTGTTTTTT.

On this clone itself: At one boundary the junction diverges from the germline segment, which might be a read error. The chain has TRBV5-8 and TRBJ2-4, with D tentatively TRBD1 (7 bases). Germline V gene sequence: CDR1 SGHTS, CDR2 YDEGEE. This CDR3 contains 11 residues. For the CDR3, the DNA is TGTGCCAGCAGCTTTCAGGGGGGCAGGAACTTC. This encodes CASSFQGGRNF.

The rearrangement uses TRBV5-1 and TRBJ1-4, with a tentative D call TRBD1 (5 bases). V gave up 5 bases and J gave up 3 bases, with 8 bases separating them. Germline lookup yields CDR1 SGHRS and CDR2 YFSETQ. CDR3 length: 13 amino acids. Written as DNA, the CDR3 is TGCGCCAGCAGTGCGACAGCTAATGAAAAACTGTTTTTT. This translates into CASSATANEKLFF. Combining the CDR3 with reference TRBV5-1 and TRBJ1-4 gives the whole variable domain KAGVTQTPRYLIKTRGQQVTLSCSPISGHRSVSWYQQTPGQGLQFLFEYFSETQRNKGNFPGRFSGRQFSNSRSEMNVSTLELGDSALYLCASSATANEKLFFGSGTQLSVL.

This clone was counted a single time. The V call is TRBV5-6, the J call TRBJ1-2; D perhaps matches TRBD1 (6 bases). This CDR3 is built from 15 residues. V was pared by 1 base and J by 0 bases, with 10 bases between. The germline V gene encodes CDR1 SGHDT and CDR2 YYEEEE. The CDR3 DNA reads as TGTGCCAGCAGCTTGTTACAGGGAACTAACTATGGCTACACCTTC. Protein sequence: CASSLLQGTNYGYTF. The full variable domain, with the rest looked up from reference TRBV5-6 and TRBJ1-2, is DAGVTQSPTHLIKTRGQQVTLRCSPKSGHDTVSWYQQALGQGPQFIFQYYEEEERQRGNFPDRFSGHQFPNYSSELNVNALLLGDSALYLCASSLLQGTNYGYTFGSGTRLTVV.

This clone has just a few counts. The chain is built from TRBV9 and TRBJ2-3; TRBD2 aligns across 9 bases. The CDR3 covers 16 residues. V shed 0 bases, J shed 2 bases, and the junction held 4 bases outside the gene matches. CDR1 is SGDLS and CDR2 is YYNGEE in the germline V gene. CDR3 bases: TGTGCCAGCAGCGTAGGCTTAGCGGGAGCCACAGATACGCAGTATTTT. Residues: CASSVGLAGATDTQYF. Complete variable domain (other parts from reference TRBV9 and TRBJ2-3): DSGVTQTPKHLITATGQRVTLRCSPRSGDLSVYWYQQSLDQGLQFLIQYYNGEERAKGNILERFSAQQFPDLHSELNLSSLELGDSALYFCASSVGLAGATDTQYFGPGTRLTVL.

This chain connects TRBV4-1 to TRBJ2-3; 7 bases fit TRBD2. The CDR3 loop spans 16 amino acids. J gave up 2 bases and V 1 base, and 6 bases lay outside the gene matches. CDR1 and CDR2 (germline): MGHRA, YSYEKL. The CDR3 DNA follows: TGCGCCAGCAGCCAAGGGCAGGGAGGGATCACAGATACGCAGTATTTT. Translating it yields CASSQGQGGITDTQYF.

The genes are TRBV5-5 and TRBJ2-7; D is unclear. Germline V lookup: CDR1 SGHKS, CDR2 YYEKEE (reference sequence). CDR3 size: 13 residues. V shed 7 bases and J shed 0 bases, with 11 bases lying between them. CDR3 residues: CASGDMSSYEQYF. DNA of the CDR3: TGTGCCAGCGGCGACATGAGCTCCTACGAGCAGTACTTC.

The chain combines TRBV2 with TRBJ1-6; tentatively, D is TRBD1 (5 bases). Trimming left V 6 bases short and J 10 bases short, with 13 bases between. The germline V gene has CDR1 SNHLY and CDR2 FYNNEI. The CDR3 totals 13 residues. The CDR3 here is CASRGTPGSPLHF. The CDR3 region has the DNA TGTGCCAGCAGGGGGACCCCGGGGTCACCCCTCCACTTT.

CDR3 coding DNA: TGTGCCAGCAGCTTGCAAGGGTCCGGGGGCAATGAGCAGTTCTTC. Its translation: CASSLQGSGGNEQFF. The rearrangement uses TRBV7-2 and TRBJ2-1, with D perhaps matching TRBD2 (6 bases). The germline V and J ends were trimmed by 3 bases and 6 bases, with 15 bases remaining between them. The germline CDR1 and CDR2 sequences are SGHTA and FQGNSA. This CDR3 contains 15 residues. Based on the CDR3 plus reference TRBV7-2 and TRBJ2-1, the full variable domain is GAGVSQSPSNKVTEKGKDVELRCDPISGHTALYWYRQSLGQGLEFLIYFQGNSAPDKSGLPSDRFSAERTGGSVSTLTIQRTQQEDSAVYLCASSLQGSGGNEQFFGPGTRLTVL.

CDR3 DNA sequence: TGTGCCAGCAGCCCGAGGACTGGAAACACCATATATTTT. Its protein is CASSPRTGNTIYF. The rearrangement links TRBV7-6 to TRBJ1-3, with D unclear. The CDR3 has 13 residues. V was trimmed by 5 bases and J by 2 bases, leaving 7 bases between them. Germline lookup yields CDR1 SGHVS and CDR2 FNYEAQ.

V usage is TRBV4-1 and J usage is TRBJ1-1; D is ambiguous. V was clipped by 0 bases and J by 3 bases, with 2 bases between them. Germline V CDR1 and CDR2: MGHRA, YSYEKL. This CDR3 contains 12 residues. Written as DNA, the CDR3 is TGCGCCAGCAGCCAAGATTACACTGAAGCTTTCTTT. Translated: CASSQDYTEAFF.

The chain combines TRBV9 with TRBJ1-5, with 7 bases identical to TRBD1. With V trimmed by 4 bases and J by 4 bases, 5 bases remained unmatched. The CDR3 is 14 residues long. Germline V gene lookup returns CDR1 SGDLS and CDR2 YYNGEE. CDR3 sequence (DNA): TGTGCCAGCAGCTCCCGGGACAGTAATCAGCCCCAGCATTTT. As protein: CASSSRDSNQPQHF.

The rearrangement uses TRBV7-2 and TRBJ2-1, with 7 bases that match TRBD1. V shed 5 bases and J 3 bases; nucleotides not matched to a gene: 4. The CDR3 length is 14 residues. Looked up from germline, CDR1 is SGHTA and CDR2 is FQGNSA. As DNA, the CDR3 is TGTGCCAGCAGCATCGACAGGGTCTACAATGAGCAGTTCTTC. This gives the protein CASSIDRVYNEQFF.

This clone has only a few counts. J is TRBJ1-5 and V is TRBV30; 7 bases match TRBD1. Germline lookup yields CDR1 GTSNPN and CDR2 SVGIG (reference sequence). J gave up 4 bases and V 3 bases, and 3 bases lay outside the gene matches. The length of the CDR3 is 13 residues. CDR3 sequence: CAWRGQQNQPQHF. CDR3 nucleotide sequence: TGTGCCTGGAGGGGACAGCAAAATCAGCCCCAGCATTTT.

This clone occurred once. V gene TRBV29-1 combines with J gene TRBJ1-1; D is ambiguous. Trimming cost V 4 bases and J 3 bases, with 12 bases left between them. The germline V gene encodes CDR1 SQVTM and CDR2 ANQGSEA. The CDR3 is 13 amino acids. The CDR3 region is CSVARGAYTEAFF. CDR3 sequence (DNA): TGCAGCGTTGCCCGAGGTGCATACACTGAAGCTTTCTTT.

This chain links TRBV5-1 with TRBJ2-1; D uncertain. The germline V gene has CDR1 SGHRS and CDR2 YFSETQ. Trimming stripped 1 base from V and 6 bases from J, with 11 bases between. The length of the CDR3 is 14 residues. The CDR3 sequence is CASSLSSGLNEQFF. CDR3 sequence (DNA): TGCGCCAGCAGCTTGTCTTCGGGTCTCAATGAGCAGTTCTTC.

The chain carries TRBV7-2 and TRBJ2-7; TRBD2 agrees at 8 bases. This CDR3 comprises 15 residues. CDR1 SGHTA and CDR2 FQGNSA come from the germline V gene. V gave up 2 bases and J gave up 6 bases; unmatched junction bases: 9. CDR3 nucleotide sequence: TGTGCCAGCAGCTTAATGGCGGGAGGTCTAGGCGAGCAGTACTTC. It encodes CASSLMAGGLGEQYF.

The J gene is TRBJ2-7, the V gene TRBV27; the match to TRBD2 covers 8 bases. This CDR3 is built from 13 residues. In germline, CDR1 is MNHEY, CDR2 SMNVEV (reference sequence). V gave up 11 bases and J gave up 7 bases; unmatched junction bases: 13. CDR3 amino acids: CAVAGLGRIEQYF. CDR3 DNA: TGTGCCGTAGCGGGACTAGGGAGGATTGAGCAGTACTTC.

The gene calls are TRBV10-3 and TRBJ2-3; 12 bases agree with TRBD2. CDR3 length: 16 residues. Germline CDR1 ENHRY, CDR2 SYGVKD. With V trimmed by 2 bases and J by 2 bases, 2 bases remained unmatched. CDR3 nucleotide sequence: TGTGCCATCAGTGAGGGACTAGCGGGAAACACAGATACGCAGTATTTT. Its protein product is CAISEGLAGNTDTQYF.

The chain has TRBV11-3 and TRBJ2-1; D may be TRBD2 (7 bases). Germline CDR1 SGHNT, CDR2 YENEEA. Trimming removed 0 bases from V and 7 bases from J, with 19 bases in between. There are 17 residues in the CDR3. The CDR3 coding sequence is TGTGCCAGCAGCTTAGAGGACTGGGAACAGGGAGGGAATGAGCAGTTCTTC. This encodes CASSLEDWEQGGNEQFF.

The chain recombines TRBV7-2 with TRBJ1-1, with 7 positions matching TRBD1. The J segment lost 5 bases and the V segment lost 5 bases, leaving 8 bases of the junction unmatched. The CDR3 runs 14 residues. Per germline, CDR1 SGHTA and CDR2 FQGNSA. The CDR3 DNA follows: TGTGCCAGCAGCCTCAACAGGGGAGGAACTGAAGCTTTCTTT. Its protein is CASSLNRGGTEAFF.

The chain has TRBV6-1 and TRBJ1-5; D gene ambiguous. In germline, CDR1 is MNHNS, CDR2 SASEGT. The CDR3 has 15 amino acids. Trimming took 5 bases from V and 3 from J, leaving 14 bases between them. The CDR3 region has the DNA TGTGCCAGCAGTTTCCTGGCGGGGATCAATCAGCCCCAGCATTTT. Amino acid sequence: CASSFLAGINQPQHF.

The chain has TRBV9 and TRBJ2-3, with a weak D call TRBD2 (6 bases). The V end was cut by 0 bases, the J end by 2 bases, with 13 bases between. Germline CDR1 reads SGDLS; CDR2 reads YYNGEE. CDR3 length: 16 amino acids. Here the CDR3 reads CASSVVGGTFTDTQYF. Here the CDR3 DNA reads TGTGCCAGCAGCGTAGTTGGGGGGACCTTCACAGATACGCAGTATTTT.